A selection of T cell receptor beta chains follows, all from one sample in a study of blood T cell repertoires in COVID-19. Sequenced by immunoSEQ multiplex PCR; TCRdb stores in-frame clones only, minus some. The sample records under 95,000 clones, 86% being singletons. The source material was peripheral blood. These TCRs come from an elderly woman with acute or convalescent COVID-19. CDR3s include the opening cysteine and the closing phenylalanine or tryptophan. Each record gives: clone size, D gene, V gene, J gene, CDR3 protein, CDR3 DNA. A D gene is named only where the DNA matches it firmly. A clone size is listed for some rows: how often the clone was seen (once, few, many), or a class if it is expanded.

clone size: .; D gene: .; V gene: TRBV7-3; J gene: TRBJ1-4; CDR3 protein: CASSLGPGEKLFF; CDR3 DNA: TGTGCCAGCAGCTTAGGACCGGGGGAAAAACTGTTTTTT
clone size: .; D gene: TRBD1; V gene: TRBV12-5; J gene: TRBJ2-2; CDR3 protein: CASGLGDRGTGELFF; CDR3 DNA: TGTGCTAGTGGTTTGGGGGACAGGGGAACCGGGGAGCTGTTTTTT
clone size: .; D gene: TRBD2; V gene: TRBV18; J gene: TRBJ2-3; CDR3 protein: CASSRSLAGLSTDTQYF; CDR3 DNA: TGTGCCAGCTCACGGTCACTAGCGGGGTTGAGCACAGATACGCAGTATTTT
clone size: .; D gene: TRBD1; V gene: TRBV7-9; J gene: TRBJ2-1; CDR3 protein: CASSNTRGQGEMSEQFF; CDR3 DNA: TGTGCCAGCAGCAATACCCGGGGACAGGGGGAAATGAGTGAGCAGTTCTTC
clone size: .; D gene: .; V gene: TRBV5-4; J gene: TRBJ2-7; CDR3 protein: CASSSPYVYEQYF; CDR3 DNA: TGTGCCAGCAGCTCCCCCTATGTCTACGAGCAGTACTTC
clone size: .; D gene: .; V gene: TRBV7-3; J gene: TRBJ1-1; CDR3 protein: CASSLTFGQNTEAFF; CDR3 DNA: TGTGCCAGCAGCTTAACGTTTGGACAGAACACTGAAGCTTTCTTT
clone size: .; D gene: .; V gene: TRBV3-1/TRBV3-2; J gene: TRBJ2-7; CDR3 protein: CASSQTLANEQYF; CDR3 DNA: TGTGCCAGCAGCCAAACGTTAGCGAACGAGCAGTACTTC
clone size: .; D gene: TRBD1; V gene: TRBV10-2; J gene: TRBJ1-3; CDR3 protein: CASRGTGELSNTIYF; CDR3 DNA: TGCGCCAGCAGAGGGACAGGGGAACTTTCAAACACCATATATTTT
clone size: .; D gene: .; V gene: TRBV19; J gene: TRBJ1-2; CDR3 protein: CASSLTASGGYTF; CDR3 DNA: TGTGCCAGTAGCCTGACAGCCTCTGGAGGCTACACCTTC
clone size: .; D gene: .; V gene: TRBV2; J gene: TRBJ2-3; CDR3 protein: CASRAGTPREDTQYF; CDR3 DNA: TGTGCCAGCAGGGCCGGGACTCCGCGAGAAGATACGCAGTATTTT
clone size: once; D gene: TRBD2; V gene: TRBV5-8; J gene: TRBJ2-5; CDR3 protein: CAGSLQAGYGTQYF; CDR3 DNA: TGTGCCGGGAGCCTGCAAGCGGGGTATGGGACCCAGTACTTC
clone size: .; D gene: TRBD1; V gene: TRBV19; J gene: TRBJ2-4; CDR3 protein: CASSIRDRGFAAKNIQYF; CDR3 DNA: TGTGCCAGTAGTATCCGGGACAGGGGTTTCGCGGCCAAAAACATTCAGTACTTC
clone size: few; D gene: .; V gene: TRBV18; J gene: TRBJ1-4; CDR3 protein: CAGAGVDEKLFF; CDR3 DNA: TGTGCCGGCGCGGGGGTAGACGAAAAACTGTTTTTT
clone size: .; D gene: TRBD2; V gene: TRBV5-8; J gene: TRBJ2-1; CDR3 protein: CASSSGTSGVGEQFF; CDR3 DNA: TGTGCCAGCAGCTCCGGGACTAGCGGGGTGGGCGAGCAGTTCTTC
clone size: few; D gene: TRBD1; V gene: TRBV16; J gene: TRBJ1-1; CDR3 protein: CASSQSIQGPNTEAFF; CDR3 DNA: TGTGCCAGCAGCCAATCGATACAGGGGCCTAATACTGAAGCTTTCTTT
clone size: .; D gene: TRBD1; V gene: TRBV18; J gene: TRBJ1-5; CDR3 protein: CASSVGTVNQPQHF; CDR3 DNA: TGTGCCAGCTCAGTTGGGACAGTCAATCAGCCCCAGCATTTT
clone size: .; D gene: .; V gene: TRBV2; J gene: TRBJ2-7; CDR3 protein: CASLEQYF; CDR3 DNA: TGTGCCAGCCTTGAGCAGTACTTC
clone size: .; D gene: TRBD1; V gene: TRBV29-1; J gene: TRBJ1-4; CDR3 protein: CSAKGANNEKLFF; CDR3 DNA: TGCAGCGCTAAGGGGGCGAATAATGAAAAACTGTTTTTT
clone size: once; D gene: TRBD1; V gene: TRBV7-3; J gene: TRBJ1-2; CDR3 protein: CASSPSGTGRNGYTF; CDR3 DNA: TGTGCCAGCAGCCCCTCCGGGACAGGGAGGAATGGCTACACCTTC
clone size: .; D gene: TRBD1; V gene: TRBV10-3; J gene: TRBJ2-6; CDR3 protein: CAISVYEGAVPGANVLTF; CDR3 DNA: TGTGCCATCAGTGTTTATGAGGGGGCAGTACCTGGGGCCAACGTCCTGACTTTC
clone size: .; D gene: .; V gene: TRBV6-5; J gene: TRBJ2-2; CDR3 protein: CASSRGGAGELFF; CDR3 DNA: TGTGCCAGCAGCCGAGGGGGGGCCGGGGAGCTGTTTTTT
clone size: once; D gene: .; V gene: TRBV15; J gene: TRBJ1-1; CDR3 protein: CATSRGGGGTEAFF; CDR3 DNA: TGTGCCACCAGCAGGGGTGGCGGGGGCACTGAAGCTTTCTTT
clone size: .; D gene: TRBD2; V gene: TRBV5-4; J gene: TRBJ2-1; CDR3 protein: CASSTGGAGLYSYNEQFF; CDR3 DNA: TGTGCCAGCAGCACCGGGGGAGCGGGGTTATACTCCTACAATGAGCAGTTCTTC
clone size: .; D gene: .; V gene: TRBV12-2; J gene: TRBJ2-5; CDR3 protein: CASRLGPQGAETQYF; CDR3 DNA: TGTGCAAGTCGCTTAGGGCCCCAGGGCGCAGAGACCCAGTACTTC
clone size: .; D gene: TRBD1; V gene: TRBV5-1; J gene: TRBJ2-5; CDR3 protein: CASSLAGGAGQETQYF; CDR3 DNA: TGCGCCAGCAGCTTGGCAGGGGGCGCTGGTCAAGAGACCCAGTACTTC
clone size: .; D gene: .; V gene: TRBV2; J gene: TRBJ2-2; CDR3 protein: CASRADRTGELFF; CDR3 DNA: TGTGCCAGCAGAGCTGACAGGACCGGGGAGCTGTTTTTT